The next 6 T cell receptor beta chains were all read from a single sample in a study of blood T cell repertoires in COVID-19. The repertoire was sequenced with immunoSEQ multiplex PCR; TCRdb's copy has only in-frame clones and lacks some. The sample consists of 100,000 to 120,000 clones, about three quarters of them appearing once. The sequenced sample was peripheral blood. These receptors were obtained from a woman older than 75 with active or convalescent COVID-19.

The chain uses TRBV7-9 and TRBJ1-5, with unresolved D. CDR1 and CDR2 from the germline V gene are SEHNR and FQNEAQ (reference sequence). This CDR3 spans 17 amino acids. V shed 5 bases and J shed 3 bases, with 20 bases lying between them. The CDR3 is CASSQQRAPGDNQPQHF. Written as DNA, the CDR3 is TGTGCCAGCAGCCAACAACGTGCGCCGGGAGACAATCAGCCCCAGCATTTT.

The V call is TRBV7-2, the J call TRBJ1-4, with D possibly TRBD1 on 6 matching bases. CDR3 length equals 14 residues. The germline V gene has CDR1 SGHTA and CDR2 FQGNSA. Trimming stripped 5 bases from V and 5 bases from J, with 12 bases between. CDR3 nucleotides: TGTGCCAGCAGCCCGCAGACAGGCAATGAAAAACTGTTTTTT. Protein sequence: CASSPQTGNEKLFF.

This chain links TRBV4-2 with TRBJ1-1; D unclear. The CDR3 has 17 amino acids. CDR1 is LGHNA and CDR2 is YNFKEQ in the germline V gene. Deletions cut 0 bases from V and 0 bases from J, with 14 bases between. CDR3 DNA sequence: TGTGCCAGCAGCCAAGAGGGTTTAACAGCCATGAACACTGAAGCTTTCTTT. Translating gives CASSQEGLTAMNTEAFF.

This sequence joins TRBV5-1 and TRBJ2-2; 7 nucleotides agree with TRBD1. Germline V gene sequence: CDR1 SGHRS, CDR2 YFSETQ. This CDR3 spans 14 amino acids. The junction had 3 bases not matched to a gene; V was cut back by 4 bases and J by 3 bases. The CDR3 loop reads CASSTGQYTGELFF. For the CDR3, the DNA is TGCGCCAGCAGCACGGGACAGTACACCGGGGAGCTGTTTTTT.

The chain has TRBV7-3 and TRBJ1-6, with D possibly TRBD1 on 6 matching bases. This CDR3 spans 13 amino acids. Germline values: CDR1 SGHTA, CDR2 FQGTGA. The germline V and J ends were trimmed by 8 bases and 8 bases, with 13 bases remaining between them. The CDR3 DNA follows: TGTGCCAGCGCATCCAGGGGTGATTCACCCCTCCACTTT. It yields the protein CASASRGDSPLHF.

CDR3 DNA: TGTGCCACCAGCAAGGTACTAGCGGGAGGTAATGAGCAGTTCTTC. Translating gives CATSKVLAGGNEQFF. The chain is built from TRBV15 and TRBJ2-1; 12 nucleotides line up with TRBD2. Germline V gene lookup returns CDR1 LNHNV and CDR2 YYDKDF (reference sequence). The CDR3 is made up of 15 amino acids. Unmatched junction bases numbered 5, after V lost 4 bases and J lost 7 bases.